The source of this TCR beta chain is a study of identical twins. Study observations and caveats: Models, which agreed with sharing between unrelated individuals, nonetheless underestimated the out-of-frame TCR alpha sharing seen in monozygotic twins.

TCRdb redid the calling of the 5' RACE reads with MiXCR, one entry per CDR3 protein. The sample carries about 340,000 distinct CDR3 sequences, 9% to 15% recorded once. This clonotype has just a few counts. The antigen remains unidentified. This CDR3 is built from 10 residues. V lost 4 bases and J lost 8, with 2 bases in between. Germline values: CDR1 SNHLY, CDR2 FYNNEI. These data are also associated with another study on yellow fever vaccine responses in identical twins.

The receptor was derived from a woman aged 18 to 35 in good health. This chain joins TRBV2 and TRBJ1-4; D gene ambiguous. Sequences were obtained from CD8+ T cells sorted from blood. CDR3 sequence: CASSGEKLFF. Written as DNA, the CDR3 is TGTGCCAGCAGTGGGGAAAAACTGTTTTTT.